These 9 T cell receptor beta chains were all obtained from the same sample, sequenced in a study of control samples from healthy donors and cancer patients. The table came from immunoSEQ multiplex PCR; TCRdb's copy has only in-frame clones and leaves some out. This table has more than 95,000 clones, around 87% appearing once. Sequenced input: blood. The receptors originated from a man aged 55 to 70 in good health.

V and J are TRBV7-9 and TRBJ1-4; 7 bases map to TRBD1. Trimming removed 4 bases from V and 5 bases from J; junction bases left unmatched: 7. There are 15 residues in the CDR3. Germline CDR1 and CDR2: SEHNR and FQNEAQ (reference sequence). In DNA, the CDR3 is TGTGCCAGCAGCTCCCTACAGGGGATAAATGAAAAACTGTTTTTT. Its protein product is CASSSLQGINEKLFF.

This chain links TRBV5-4 with TRBJ1-4; D call uncertain. From germline, CDR1 is SGHNT and CDR2 YYREEE (reference sequence). This CDR3 comprises 13 residues. Trimming took off 3 bases at V and 6 bases at J, with 9 bases between the two ends. For the CDR3, the DNA is TGTGCCAGCAGCTCCCAGGTGGATGAAAAACTGTTTTTT. Amino acid sequence: CASSSQVDEKLFF.

In regard to this clone: Additional DNA sequences in this sample encode the identical CDR3. V usage is TRBV3-1 (or the pseudogene TRBV3-2) and J usage is TRBJ1-4, with no clear D. Germline V gene lookup returns CDR1 LGHDT and CDR2 YNNKEL (reference sequence). The V end was cut by 3 bases, the J end by 8 bases, with 4 bases between. The CDR3 has 11 amino acids. The CDR3 nucleotides read TGTGCCAGCAGCCAGGGAGAAAAACTGTTTTTT. Protein sequence: CASSQGEKLFF.

The chain carries TRBV28 and TRBJ1-5, with D possibly matching TRBD1 (6 bases). The CDR3 is 14 amino acids. Germline V lookup: CDR1 MDHEN, CDR2 SYDVKM. Trimming shortened V by 6 bases and J by 4 bases, and 13 bases separated the two germline ends. The CDR3: CASSRTVGNQPQHF. The CDR3, as DNA: TGTGCCAGCAGCCGGACAGTTGGAAATCAGCCCCAGCATTTT.

The chain uses TRBV9 and TRBJ1-4; possible D gene TRBD1, 5 bases. The CDR3 runs to 14 residues. The V gene's germline CDR1 is SGDLS and CDR2 YYNGEE. Trimming left V 1 base short and J 6 bases short, with 10 bases between. CDR3 residues: CASSVTGLDEKLFF. For the CDR3, the DNA is TGTGCCAGCAGCGTAACAGGCCTGGATGAAAAACTGTTTTTT.

The chain carries TRBV18 and TRBJ1-1; D is undetermined. The ends were cut back, 5 bases at V and 2 bases at J, with 9 bases in the middle. The CDR3 covers 13 residues. Germline CDR1 KGHSH, CDR2 LQKENI. CDR3 sequence (DNA): TGTGCCAGCTCATCATCACAAAACACTGAAGCTTTCTTT. Residues: CASSSSQNTEAFF.

V and J are TRBV28 and TRBJ1-2; D call uncertain. Trimming removed 6 bases at V and 5 bases at J, with 13 bases between. Germline CDR1 is MDHEN and CDR2 is SYDVKM. The CDR3 contains 13 residues. The CDR3 DNA reads as TGTGCCAGCAGCTACCCTTTGGGTTATGGCTACACCTTC. Protein: CASSYPLGYGYTF.

This clone was seen only a few times. J is TRBJ1-1 and V is TRBV28; D remains ambiguous. Trimming stripped 6 bases from V and 6 bases from J, with 11 bases between. The CDR3 totals 12 residues. Looked up from germline, CDR1 is MDHEN and CDR2 is SYDVKM. CDR3 nucleotide sequence: TGTGCCAGCAGCCGCCCCCTATCTGAAGCTTTCTTT. It specifies CASSRPLSEAFF.

The V and J genes are TRBV28 and TRBJ2-3, with 8 bases identical to TRBD1. The CDR3 is 15 residues long. The V segment lost 5 bases and the J segment 2 bases; nucleotides outside the gene matches: 6. Germline CDR1 is MDHEN and CDR2 is SYDVKM. DNA of the CDR3: TGTGCCAGCAGTCCAGGGGGCGTCCACACAGATACGCAGTATTTT. This codes for CASSPGGVHTDTQYF.